This T cell receptor (beta chain) came from a study of cytomegalovirus exposure and HLA in healthy donors. The germline V gene encodes CDR1 MDHEN and CDR2 SYDVKM. V dropped 8 bases and J dropped 1 base, with 24 bases sitting between them. The CDR3 totals 18 residues. A multiplex PCR was run with 60 Vbeta primers and 13 Jbeta primers. Clones were read by immunoSEQ multiplex PCR, and TCRdb kept only the in-frame ones, dropping some. The sample lists more than 140,000 clones, 60% to 80% occurring once. Sequencing input: PBMCs. The chain couples TRBV28 to TRBJ1-3; possible D gene TRBD1, 5 bases. The source of this sequence is a female donor in good health and CMV-seronegative. CDR3 region: CASQVAGATGASGNTIYF. The DNA of the CDR3 is TGTGCCAGCCAGGTGGCCGGCGCCACAGGAGCTTCTGGAAACACCATATATTTT. The variable domain in full, with the rest retrieved from reference TRBV28 and TRBJ1-3, is DVKVTQSSRYLVKRTGEKVFLECVQDMDHENMFWYRQDPGLGLRLIYFSYDVKMKEKGDIPEGYSVSREKKERFSLILESASTNQTSMYLCASQVAGATGASGNTIYFGEGSWLTVV.